These 18 T cell receptor beta chains share one sample of origin, sequenced in a study of cytomegalovirus exposure and HLA in healthy donors. Sequencing was performed with immunoSEQ multiplex PCR; in TCRdb, only in-frame clones are kept and a portion is missing. The repertoire holds 55,000 to 75,000 clones, 91% seen once, with about 3% in the top ten. The material sequenced was PBMCs. The receptors were gathered from a young man in good health and CMV-seronegative.

The chain employs TRBV9 and TRBJ2-3; 10 bases map to TRBD2. Per germline, CDR1 SGDLS and CDR2 YYNGEE. V trimming: 0 bases; J trimming: 3 bases; junction bases outside the gene matches: 7. The CDR3 sequence is 17 residues long. CDR3 sequence reads: CASSVGLAGAGTDTQYF. The CDR3 DNA follows: TGTGCCAGCAGCGTAGGGCTAGCGGGAGCGGGGACAGATACGCAGTATTTT.

The count of this clone is one. V usage is TRBV5-6 and J usage is TRBJ2-3, with TRBD1 matching over 9 bases. Trimming cost V 2 bases and J 2 bases; bases outside gene matches: 6. Germline lookup yields CDR1 SGHDT and CDR2 YYEEEE. The CDR3 contains 16 residues. In DNA form, the CDR3 reads TGTGCCAGCAGCTTCGGACAGGGGCTACTCACAGATACGCAGTATTTT. Its translation: CASSFGQGLLTDTQYF.

V usage is TRBV6-6 and J usage is TRBJ1-4; TRBD1 matches 7 bases. This CDR3 spans 15 amino acids. The V segment lost 6 bases and the J segment 5 bases; nucleotides outside the gene matches: 9. Per the germline V gene, CDR1 is MNHNY and CDR2 is SVGAGI (reference sequence). The CDR3 protein is CASRLQAGGNEKLFF. Written as DNA, the CDR3 is TGTGCCAGCAGATTACAGGCAGGGGGAAATGAAAAACTGTTTTTT.

This chain connects TRBV7-9 to TRBJ2-3; 8 bases agree with TRBD1. V was pared by 5 bases and J by 5 bases, with 9 bases of the junction left unmatched. This CDR3 has 15 amino acids. CDR1 is SEHNR, CDR2 FQNEAQ, per germline (reference sequence). CDR3 region: CASSPKDRDLDTQYF. In DNA, the CDR3 is TGTGCCAGCAGCCCCAAGGACAGGGACCTAGATACGCAGTATTTT.

The chain is built from TRBV27 and TRBJ2-1, with TRBD2 identical over 8 bases. The trim removed 5 bases at V and 7 bases at J, leaving 10 bases unmatched. The length of the CDR3 is 15 residues. Germline loops: CDR1 MNHEY, CDR2 SMNVEV (reference sequence). The CDR3 sequence: CASSPAPGRVNEQFF. The CDR3 DNA reads as TGTGCCAGCAGTCCGGCCCCCGGGAGGGTTAATGAGCAGTTCTTC.

J is TRBJ2-1 and V is TRBV7-3, with D possibly being TRBD1 (6 bases). Germline CDR1 reads SGHTA; CDR2 reads FQGTGA. V lost 5 bases to trimming and J lost 8 bases, with 13 bases between them. CDR3 length equals 13 residues. CDR3: CASSPPGAHEQFF. The CDR3 DNA reads as TGTGCCAGCAGCCCCCCAGGGGCCCATGAGCAGTTCTTC.

The rearrangement uses TRBV4-3 and TRBJ2-1; a possible D gene is TRBD2 (5 bases). V lost 2 bases to trimming and J lost 6 bases, with 14 bases between them. Germline CDR1 and CDR2: LGHNA and YSLEER. The CDR3 runs 15 residues. CDR3 nucleotides: TGCGCCAGCAGCCAAAGGGCGGGTAAGAGCAATGAGCAGTTCTTC. Amino acids: CASSQRAGKSNEQFF.

V gene TRBV27 combines with J gene TRBJ2-6; 8 nucleotides match TRBD1. The CDR3 loop spans 16 amino acids. From germline, CDR1 is MNHEY and CDR2 SMNVEV (reference sequence). With 5 bases clipped from V and 3 bases from J, the junction kept 6 bases outside the gene matches. The CDR3 bases are TGTGCCAGCAGTCCTCAGACAGGGGTTGGGGCCAACGTCCTGACTTTC. This codes for CASSPQTGVGANVLTF.

This chain uses TRBV6-6 with TRBJ1-4; D is ambiguous. V was shortened by 7 bases and J by 4 bases, with 16 bases between the two germline ends. In germline, CDR1 is MNHNY, CDR2 SVGAGI (reference sequence). The CDR3 loop spans 15 amino acids. In DNA form, the CDR3 reads TGTGCCAGCACCCAGAACGCGGCCTTTAATGAAAAACTGTTTTTT. Its protein product is CASTQNAAFNEKLFF.

The chain has TRBV5-1 and TRBJ2-7; TRBD1 aligns across 9 bases. Germline V gene data show CDR1 as SGHRS and CDR2 as YFSETQ. This CDR3 spans 15 amino acids. The junction had 6 bases not matched to a gene; V was cut back by 3 bases and J by 2 bases. Here the CDR3 reads CASSSWTGVPYEQYF. The CDR3 bases are TGCGCCAGCAGCTCATGGACAGGGGTCCCCTACGAGCAGTACTTC.

This chain links TRBV25-1 with TRBJ2-2; TRBD2 matches 7 bases. The CDR3 is made up of 15 amino acids. Germline CDR1 is MGHDK and CDR2 is SYGVNS. V lost 7 bases and J lost 0; bases outside the gene matches: 5. CDR3 in DNA: TGTGCCAGCATAGGCCTAGCGGCGAACACCGGGGAGCTGTTTTTT. Translated: CASIGLAANTGELFF.

The chain joins TRBV19 to TRBJ2-7; D not resolved. V lost 7 bases, J lost 5 bases, and 12 bases lay in between. The germline V gene has CDR1 LNHDA and CDR2 SQIVND (reference sequence). The CDR3 sequence is 12 residues long. The CDR3 nucleotides are TGTGCCAGTACGGGTAGGCGGAACGAGCAGTACTTC. Its translation: CASTGRRNEQYF.

In this sample, this clone turned up once. The chain recombines TRBV10-3 with TRBJ2-1, with a tentative D call TRBD1 (5 bases). The CDR3 is 12 amino acids. Germline CDR1 and CDR2: ENHRY and SYGVKD. The V end was cut by 10 bases, the J end by 5 bases, with 12 bases between. CDR3 in DNA: TGTGCCACCTCGACAGTAGACAATGAGCAGTTCTTC. It codes for CATSTVDNEQFF.

This rearrangement joins TRBV4-2 to TRBJ2-7; 12 bases agree with TRBD2. The CDR3 contains 16 residues. Germline-derived CDR1 and CDR2 are LGHNA and YNFKEQ. With V trimmed by 4 bases and J by 7 bases, 11 bases remained unmatched. CDR3 coding DNA: TGTGCCAGCAGCCCGACCTTGACTAGCGGGAGCGGGGAGCAGTACTTC. As protein: CASSPTLTSGSGEQYF.

The genes are TRBV6-5 and TRBJ2-4, with no clear D. The V gene's germline CDR1 is MNHEY and CDR2 SVGAGI. Trimming removed 0 bases from V and 0 bases from J, with 9 bases in between. The CDR3 spans 16 residues. The CDR3 reads CASSYSGSLAKNIQYF. In DNA, the CDR3 is TGTGCCAGCAGTTACTCGGGCAGCCTAGCCAAAAACATTCAGTACTTC.

The CDR3 loop reads CASSERYSNQPQHF. The CDR3 DNA reads TGTGCCAGCAGTGAGAGGTATAGCAATCAGCCCCAGCATTTT. The J gene is TRBJ1-5, the V gene TRBV2; D is undetermined. V was pared by 3 bases and J by 0 bases, with 6 bases between. Germline assignment: CDR1 SNHLY and CDR2 FYNNEI. This CDR3 spans 14 amino acids.

A single count supports this clone. The rearrangement joins TRBV19 to TRBJ2-5, with 9 positions matching TRBD2. Germline V gives CDR1 LNHDA, CDR2 SQIVND (reference sequence). CDR3 length: 13 residues. V was clipped by 4 bases and J by 5 bases; unmatched bases: 2. The CDR3 coding sequence is TGTGCCAGTAGTAAAGGACTAGCGGAGACCCAGTACTTC. Translation: CASSKGLAETQYF.

The chain's CDR3 is CASSYYRGGDTGELFF. The CDR3 DNA reads as TGTGCCAGCAGTTACTACCGGGGAGGAGACACCGGGGAGCTGTTTTTT. The chain couples TRBV6-6 to TRBJ2-2; weak D call: TRBD2 (6 bases). The CDR3 has 16 residues. Trimming took off 1 base at V and 3 bases at J, with 12 bases between the two ends. The germline V gene encodes CDR1 MNHNY and CDR2 SVGAGI (reference sequence).